These 2 T cell receptor beta chains were sequenced from one sample in a study of blood T cell repertoires in COVID-19. The assay was immunoSEQ multiplex PCR, and TCRdb's table has in-frame clones only and misses some. The sample includes 250,000 or so clones, 84% of them seen just once. Sequencing input: peripheral blood. All receptors derive from a middle-aged man with acute or convalescent COVID-19.

Comment on this clone: Other DNA sequences in the sample encode the same CDR3. The V call is TRBV5-4, the J call TRBJ1-2, with D possibly being TRBD1 (5 bases). Deletions cut 0 bases from V and 0 bases from J, with 6 bases between. The CDR3 loop spans 14 amino acids. From germline, CDR1 is SGHNT and CDR2 YYREEE (reference sequence). The DNA for the CDR3 is TGTGCCAGCAGCTTGGGGGGGGCTAACTATGGCTACACCTTC. It codes for CASSLGGANYGYTF.

This clone was seen a few times. The chain carries TRBV6-1 and TRBJ2-5; 7 nucleotides align to TRBD2. Germline V lookup: CDR1 MNHNS, CDR2 SASEGT. The trim removed 3 bases at V and 3 bases at J, leaving 7 bases unmatched. CDR3 size: 15 residues. The CDR3 DNA sequence: TGTGCCAGCAGTGACGGGGACTATGCTAAAGAGACCCAGTACTTC. It codes for CASSDGDYAKETQYF.